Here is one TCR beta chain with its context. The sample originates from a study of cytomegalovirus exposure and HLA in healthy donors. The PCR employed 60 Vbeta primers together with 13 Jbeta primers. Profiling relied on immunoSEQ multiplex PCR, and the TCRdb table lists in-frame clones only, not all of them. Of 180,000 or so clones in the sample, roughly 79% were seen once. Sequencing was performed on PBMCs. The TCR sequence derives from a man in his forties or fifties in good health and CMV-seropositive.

In DNA form, the CDR3 reads TGCGCCAGCAGCTTGGGGTTCGGGGGAGGGCCAGGAGATACGCAGTATTTT. Translation: CASSLGFGGGPGDTQYF. The rearrangement links TRBV5-1 to TRBJ2-3; 7 positions agree with TRBD2. Trimming took 0 bases from V and 5 from J; bases not matched to a gene: 12. The germline V gene encodes CDR1 SGHRS and CDR2 YFSETQ. CDR3 length: 17 amino acids.